The 21 T cell receptor delta chains presented below share a single source sample, sequenced in a study of γδ T cells in repeated Plasmodium falciparum infection. TCRdb reran clone calling via CATT on the multiplex PCR reads. The sample contains tens of thousands of delta-chain clones, less than 1% of which appear only once. Flow sorting of PBMC yielded separate Vgamma9/Vdelta2+ and Vdelta2-negative gammadelta T cell populations for bulk repertoire analysis. Sequencing input: gamma-delta T cells from blood. Every receptor here comes from a pool of human donors (malaria-infected and uninfected, not separated).

As regards this clone: It differs at one base from a far larger clone, so likely a read error. Different DNA sequences within this sample yield the same CDR3. V gene assignment gives TRDV2, but the J gene was left uncalled; the DNA was not used to check the table's D call, TRDD3. This CDR3 has 24 amino acids. The germline V gene has CDR1 GEAIGNYY and CDR2 EKD. DNA of the CDR3: TGTGCCTGTGACACCGTGAAGCTCGGCCTTCCTACAGGAACTGGGGGTTCTCTCACCGATAAACTTATCTTT. Its translation is CACDTVKLGLPTGTGGSLTDKLIF.

In its sample, this clone ranks as medium-sized. CDR3 amino acids: CACDTVGDTLRGAIRLIF. DNA for the CDR3: TGTGCCTGTGACACCGTTGGGGATACCCTACGCGGGGCGATAAGGCTCATCTTT. The chain employs TRDV2 and TRDJ1; 8 nucleotides match TRDD3. Germline V gene data show CDR1 as GEAIGNYY and CDR2 as EKD. After removal of 0 bases from V and 11 bases from J, the junction contained 22 bases not matched to a gene. CDR3 length: 18 amino acids.

This clone was found many times. TCRdb records a much larger clone's protein for this DNA, with a difference at residue 15 that likely arises from a read error; the protein given is the translation of the DNA. The CDR3 sequence is CACDPGEEWGIRDKPIF. The CDR3 DNA reads as TGTGCCTGTGACCCCGGCGAAGAATGGGGGATACGCGATAAACCCATCTTT. The V gene is TRDV2, but the J gene lacks a call; the DNA was not used to check the table's D call, TRDD3. CDR3 size: 17 residues. Germline V gives CDR1 GEAIGNYY, CDR2 EKD.

As regards this clone: Translating this DNA gives a protein that differs at residue 8 from the TCRdb one, which belongs to a much larger clone; a read error is likely, and the protein shown is this translation. The chain carries TRDV1 and TRDJ1; D gene unclear. Germline values: CDR1 TSWWSYY, CDR2 QGS. The CDR3 runs 11 residues. Trimming removed 5 bases from V and 9 bases from J, with 10 bases in between. In DNA form, the CDR3 reads TGTGCTCTTGGGAAAGCCGACGAACTCATCTTT. Its protein is CALGKADELIF.

This clone showed up many times. With a far larger clone one base away, a read error is the likely cause. The sample has other DNA sequences that encode this CDR3 too. The V gene was identified as TRDV2, while no J gene was called. The CDR3 runs 18 residues. CDR1 is GEAIGNYY and CDR2 is EKD in the germline V gene. The DNA for the CDR3 is TGTGCCTGTGACACCCGGTCTAAGGTCCATCCGTACACCGATAAGCTCATCTTT. This gives the protein CACDTRSKVHPYTDKLIF.

At least ten counts were recorded for this clone. The chain joins TRDV1 to TRDJ1; D not resolved. Looked up from germline, CDR1 is TSWWSYY and CDR2 is QGS. This CDR3 contains 17 residues. V lost 7 bases, J lost 0 bases, and 21 bases lay in between. CDR3 amino acids: CALVALPPWPYTDKLIF. The CDR3 nucleotides are TGTGCTCTTGTCGCCCTCCCTCCATGGCCGTACACCGATAAACTCATCTTT.

This clone has more than one count but fewer than ten. A read error is the likely source, as a far larger clone sits one nucleotide away. The sample has other DNA sequences that encode this CDR3 too. V gene TRDV1 combines with J gene TRDJ1; 12 bases fit TRDD3. The germline V gene encodes CDR1 TSWWSYY and CDR2 QGS. Trimming removed 6 bases from V and 5 bases from J; junction bases left unmatched: 22. The CDR3 loop spans 20 amino acids. CDR3 loop: CALGISFFLGDTVGLDKLIF. CDR3 DNA sequence: TGTGCTCTTGGTATATCCTTCTTCCTGGGGGATACGGTGGGGCTTGATAAACTCATCTTT.

This clone came up a few times. TCRdb's listed protein matches a much larger clone and diverges from this DNA's translation at residue 14, likely through a read error; the protein shown comes from the DNA. The chain employs TRDV1 and TRDJ1; D may be TRDD3 (9 bases). Germline CDR1 reads TSWWSYY; CDR2 reads QGS. The CDR3 contains 25 residues. V was cut by 0 bases and J by 3 bases, with 41 bases left in between. The CDR3 sequence: CALGELQSSYTKTWGYASSPDKLIF. The CDR3 coding sequence is TGTGCTCTTGGGGAACTACAGTCTTCCTACACAAAAACTTGGGGATACGCGTCCTCCCCCGATAAACTCATCTTT.

As concerns this clone: The protein TCRdb lists belongs to a much larger clone and differs from this DNA's translation at residue 3, which points to a read error; the protein shown is made from the DNA. The chain joins TRDV3 to TRDJ1; D is ambiguous. The CDR3 spans 16 residues. CDR1 and CDR2 (germline): TVYSNPD, GDNSRS (reference sequence). V lost 4 bases and J 2 bases, leaving 23 bases between the germline ends. The CDR3 spells CAYRLAGWQLTDKLIF. The CDR3 nucleotides are TGTGCCTATCGTCTAGCAGGCTGGCAACTTACCGATAAACTCATCTTT.

This clone appeared a few times. This DNA's translation differs at residue 17 from TCRdb's protein, which comes from a much larger clone; a read error is likely, and the protein shown is translated from the DNA. The V gene is TRDV1, the J gene TRDJ1, with 7 positions matching TRDD3. Germline CDR1 is TSWWSYY and CDR2 is QGS. The CDR3 runs to 24 residues. Trimming removed 2 bases from V and 1 base from J; junction bases left unmatched: 31. CDR3 protein: CALGEGEGTVIPVLGIGCTDKLIF. The CDR3 DNA is TGTGCTCTTGGGGAAGGGGAAGGAACGGTCATTCCAGTACTGGGGATTGGCTGCACCGATAAACTCATCTTT.

This clone was picked up a small number of times. The mismatch at residue 13 between this DNA's translation and the TCRdb protein of a much larger clone likely reflects a read error; the protein shown is translated from the DNA. The chain has TRDV1 and TRDJ1, with TRDD3 matching 7 bases. The CDR3 covers 20 residues. Germline CDR1 TSWWSYY, CDR2 QGS. V trimming: 3 bases; J trimming: 1 base; junction bases outside the gene matches: 20. CDR3 DNA sequence: TGTGCTCTTGGGGATCCCTCGGGCCTACTGGGGCCCCGAACCACCGATAAACTCATCTTT. Its protein product is CALGDPSGLLGPRTTDKLIF.

This clone was seen only a few times. This likely came from a read error, as a far larger clone is one base away. The same CDR3 can be traced to other DNA sequences in this sample. The chain is built from TRDV2 and TRDJ2; TRDD3 matches 12 bases. The CDR3 has 16 amino acids. The germline CDR1 and CDR2 sequences are GEAIGNYY and EKD. The CDR3 sequence is CACDTVSGGYAAQLFF. The CDR3 DNA is TGTGCCTGCGACACCGTGTCTGGGGGATACGCAGCACAACTCTTCTTT.

Note on this clone: TCRdb's protein for this DNA is that of a much larger clone and differs from the translation at residue 3, likely a read error; the protein shown is the DNA translation. The chain carries TRDV2 and TRDJ1; 9 bases are a match to TRDD3. Germline matching of the DNA provided the J gene here, since TCRdb leaves it blank. The CDR3 extends over 18 amino acids. CDR1 is GEAIGNYY, CDR2 EKD, per germline. DNA for the CDR3: TGTGCCAGTGACTCTATGGGGGATAAGAGGGGGTACACCGATAAACTCATCTTT. Translating it yields CASDSMGDKRGYTDKLIF.

This clone was detected a few times. A far larger clone is off by one base, so a read error is likely. This same CDR3 is encoded by further DNA sequences in the sample. J is TRDJ1 and V is TRDV2; 8 bases fit TRDD3. TCRdb gives no J gene; it was assigned here by matching the DNA to germline. Germline-derived CDR1 and CDR2 are GEAIGNYY and EKD. The CDR3 totals 20 residues. In DNA form, the CDR3 reads TGTGCCTGTGACACCGAAGACAGGTTGACTGGGGGTCCACACACTGATAAACTCATCTTT. Translating it yields CACDTEDRLTGGPHTDKLIF.

Details on this clone: The amino acid sequence in TCRdb belongs to a much larger clone and departs from this DNA's translation at residue 5, likely a sequencing read error; the sequence shown is translated from the DNA. The chain is built from TRDV1 and TRDJ1, with D perhaps matching TRDD2 or TRDD3 (5 bases each). The germline gives CDR1 TSWWSYY, CDR2 QGS. This CDR3 comprises 19 residues. The CDR3 sequence is CALGQLLLEPSGRRDKLIF. CDR3 bases: TGTGCTCTTGGGCAACTACTCCTAGAGCCCTCGGGGAGGCGCGATAAACTCATCTTT.

With regard to this clone: The amino acid sequence in TCRdb belongs to a much larger clone and departs from this DNA's translation at residue 6, likely a sequencing read error; the sequence shown is translated from the DNA. V and J are TRDV1 and TRDJ1; D not certain. The CDR3 loop spans 13 amino acids. Trimming shortened V by 3 bases and J by 5 bases, and 10 bases separated the two germline ends. The V gene's germline CDR1 is TSWWSYY and CDR2 QGS. The CDR3: CALGDTQYDKLIF. In DNA, the CDR3 is TGTGCTCTTGGGGACACGCAATATGATAAACTCATCTTT.

To note about this clone: With only one base between it and a far larger clone, this is likely a read error. The rearrangement joins TRDV1 to TRDJ1, with D possibly matching TRDD3 (6 bases). TCRdb lists no J gene, so it was determined here by aligning the DNA to germline. Germline V gene lookup returns CDR1 TSWWSYY and CDR2 QGS. Trimming stripped 0 bases from V and 0 bases from J, with 26 bases between. This CDR3 contains 21 residues. DNA of the CDR3: TGTGCTCTTGGGGAACTTGGACCGTCTGGGGACACCCTTATCGACACCGATAAACTCATCTTT. Protein: CALGELGPSGDTLIDTDKLIF.

This clone was counted between two and nine times. Its ends do not fully match the called genes, so a read error is possible. This CDR3 is also generated by other DNA sequences in the sample. The chain joins TRDV1 to TRDJ1; a weak D match, TRDD3 (5 bases). The CDR3 consists of 18 residues. The germline V gene has CDR1 TSWWSYY and CDR2 QGS. The CDR3 is CALGAPRAGLGYTDKLIF. CDR3 nucleotide sequence: TGTGCTCTCGGGGCACCTAGGGCTGGTTTGGGGTACACCGATAAGCTCATCTTT.

About this clone itself: This DNA's translation and the protein TCRdb lists, from a much larger clone, do not match at residue 10, likely due to a read error; the protein shown is translated from the DNA. The chain joins TRDV1 to TRDJ1, with 9 bases matching TRDD3. The J gene, absent from TCRdb, was called here by matching the DNA to germline. V was pared by 0 bases and J by 4 bases, with 15 bases of the junction left unmatched. CDR3 length: 19 residues. The germline V gene encodes CDR1 TSWWSYY and CDR2 QGS. CDR3 in amino acids: CALGELSGYRGIPHDKLIF. The CDR3, as DNA: TGTGCTCTTGGGGAACTATCCGGCTACAGGGGGATACCCCACGATAAACTCATCTTT.

With respect to this clone: It is likely a read error: a sequence one base away is far more abundant. The same CDR3 can be traced to other DNA sequences in this sample. V gene TRDV2 was called; the J gene was not; TRDD3 is taken as the D call from the table, unchecked against the DNA. CDR1 GEAIGNYY and CDR2 EKD come from the germline V gene. The CDR3 runs 15 residues. CDR3 residues: CACDVLGDLTAQLFF. CDR3 DNA: TGTGCCTGTGACGTACTGGGGGATTTGACAGCACAACTCTTCTTC.

This clone has more than one count but fewer than ten. TCRdb's listed protein matches a much larger clone and diverges from this DNA's translation at residues 10 and 12, likely through a read error; the protein shown comes from the DNA. J is TRDJ1 and V is TRDV2; the match to TRDD3 covers 8 bases. TCRdb leaves out the J gene; it was filled in here by matching the DNA to germline. Germline assignment: CDR1 GEAIGNYY and CDR2 EKD. CDR3 size: 15 residues. CDR3 DNA sequence: TGTGCCTGTGACGCCTTACTGGGGGGGGCCGATAGACTCATCTTT. Its protein is CACDALLGGADRLIF.